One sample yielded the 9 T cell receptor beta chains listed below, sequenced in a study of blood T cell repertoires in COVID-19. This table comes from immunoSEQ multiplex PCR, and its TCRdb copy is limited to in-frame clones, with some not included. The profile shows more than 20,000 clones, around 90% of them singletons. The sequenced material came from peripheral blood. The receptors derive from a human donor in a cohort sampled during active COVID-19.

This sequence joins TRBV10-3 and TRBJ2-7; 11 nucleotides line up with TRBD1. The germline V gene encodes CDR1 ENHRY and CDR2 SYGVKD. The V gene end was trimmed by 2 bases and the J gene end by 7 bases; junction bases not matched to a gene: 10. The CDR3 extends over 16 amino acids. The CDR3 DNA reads TGTGCCATCAGTGAGATTTTGGGACAGGGGGGTAAAGAGCAGTACTTC. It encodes CAISEILGQGGKEQYF.

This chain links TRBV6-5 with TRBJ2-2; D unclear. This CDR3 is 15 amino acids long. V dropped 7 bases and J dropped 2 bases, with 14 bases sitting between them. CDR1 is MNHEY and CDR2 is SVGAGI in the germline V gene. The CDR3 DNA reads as TGTGCCAGCAACGAGAGGATCCATAACACCGGGGAGCTGTTTTTT. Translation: CASNERIHNTGELFF.

The CDR3 coding sequence is TGTGCCAGCAGTTTTTCGGTAGGTGACAGCTCCTCCTACGAGCAGTACTTC. Protein product: CASSFSVGDSSSYEQYF. This chain links TRBV27 with TRBJ2-7; a possible D gene is TRBD1 (5 bases). The CDR3 length is 17 residues. Germline V gene lookup returns CDR1 MNHEY and CDR2 SMNVEV (reference sequence). The ends were cut back, 3 bases at V and 0 bases at J, with 18 bases in the middle.

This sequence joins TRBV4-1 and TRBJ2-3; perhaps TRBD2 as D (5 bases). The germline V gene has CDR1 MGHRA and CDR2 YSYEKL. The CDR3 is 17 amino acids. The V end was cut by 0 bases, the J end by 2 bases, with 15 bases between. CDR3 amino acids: CASSQDGGGSYTDTQYF. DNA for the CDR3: TGCGCCAGCAGCCAAGATGGAGGCGGGTCATACACAGATACGCAGTATTTT.

This CDR3 is CASSTGTADTDTQYF. The CDR3 DNA reads TGTGCCAGCAGCACCGGGACAGCAGACACAGATACGCAGTATTTT. This chain links TRBV6-6 with TRBJ2-3; 7 positions agree with TRBD1. This CDR3 has 15 residues. J was trimmed by 2 bases and V by 6 bases; bases with no gene match: 8. CDR1 and CDR2 (germline): MNHNY, SVGAGI (reference sequence).

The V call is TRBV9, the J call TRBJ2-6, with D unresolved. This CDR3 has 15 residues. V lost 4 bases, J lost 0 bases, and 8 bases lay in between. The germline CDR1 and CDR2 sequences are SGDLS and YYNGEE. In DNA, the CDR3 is TGTGCCAGCAGCACAGCCCCCTCTGGGGCCAACGTCCTGACTTTC. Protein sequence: CASSTAPSGANVLTF.

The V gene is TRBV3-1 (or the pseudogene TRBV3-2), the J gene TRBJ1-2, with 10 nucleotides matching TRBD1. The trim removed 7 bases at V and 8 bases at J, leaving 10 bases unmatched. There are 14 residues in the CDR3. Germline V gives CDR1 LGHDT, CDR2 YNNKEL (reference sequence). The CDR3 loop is CASTETGGRSGYTF. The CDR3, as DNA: TGTGCCAGCACCGAGACAGGGGGCAGAAGCGGCTACACCTTC.

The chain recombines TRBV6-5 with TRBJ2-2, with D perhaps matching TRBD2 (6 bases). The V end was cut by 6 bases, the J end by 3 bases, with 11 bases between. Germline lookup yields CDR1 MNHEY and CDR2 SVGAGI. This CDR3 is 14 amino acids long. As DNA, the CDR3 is TGTGCCAGCAGGACTAGGGGCGACACCGGGGAGCTGTTTTTT. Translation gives CASRTRGDTGELFF.

As DNA, the CDR3 is TGTGCCAGCAGCCGATCCGGGACTAGCACTTTGAGTACGCAGTATTTT. It yields the protein CASSRSGTSTLSTQYF. V gene TRBV7-8 combines with J gene TRBJ2-3; TRBD2 matches at 9 bases. Germline V lookup: CDR1 SGHVS, CDR2 FQNEAQ. V lost 5 bases to trimming and J lost 8 bases; unmatched junction nucleotides: 14. There are 16 residues in the CDR3.